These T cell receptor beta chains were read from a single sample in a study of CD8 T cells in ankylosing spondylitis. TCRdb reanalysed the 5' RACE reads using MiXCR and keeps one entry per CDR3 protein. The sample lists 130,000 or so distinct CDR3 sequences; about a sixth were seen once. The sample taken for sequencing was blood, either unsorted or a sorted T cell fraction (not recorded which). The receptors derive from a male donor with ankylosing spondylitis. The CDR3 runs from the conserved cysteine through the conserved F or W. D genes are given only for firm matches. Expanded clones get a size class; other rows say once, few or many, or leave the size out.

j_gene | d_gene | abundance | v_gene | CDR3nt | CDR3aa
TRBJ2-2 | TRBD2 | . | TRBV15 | TGTGCCACCAGCAGAGATCCAGCGGGAGACGGGGAGCTGTTTTTT | CATSRDPAGDGELFF
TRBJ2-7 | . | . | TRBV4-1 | TGCGCCAGCAGCCAGCGGAGTAGCCTCATAACCGAGCAGTACTTC | CASSQRSSLITEQYF
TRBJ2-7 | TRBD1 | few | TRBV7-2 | TGTGCCAGCAGCTTGGACAGGGCTAGATCCTACGAGCAGTACTTC | CASSLDRARSYEQYF
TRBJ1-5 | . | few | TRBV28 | TGTGCCAGCAGTTTCGAGGGGTTGGGGTATCAGCCCCAGCATTTT | CASSFEGLGYQPQHF
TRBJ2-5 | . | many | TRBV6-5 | TGTGCCAGCAGTTACTCGATGGAGGATAAAGAGACCCAGTACTTC | CASSYSMEDKETQYF
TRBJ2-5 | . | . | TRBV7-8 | TGTGCCAGCAGCTTATTTGAGTCCAGACCTGACCAAGAGACCCAGTACTTC | CASSLFESRPDQETQYF
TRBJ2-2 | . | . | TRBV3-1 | TGTGCCAGCAGCGGGCAGGGGAGAAACGGGGAGCTGTTTTTT | CASSGQGRNGELFF
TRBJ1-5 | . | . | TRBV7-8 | TGTGCCAGCAGCTTAGTCCCAGGGGAGGATCAGCCCCAGCATTTT | CASSLVPGEDQPQHF
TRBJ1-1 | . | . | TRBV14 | TGTGCCAGCAGCCAGATTGTTTTCTCAGGGGAAGGCACTGAAGCTTTCTTT | CASSQIVFSGEGTEAFF
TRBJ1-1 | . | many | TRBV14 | TGTGCCAGCAGTCCCTTTGACGGATACACTGAAGCTTTCTTT | CASSPFDGYTEAFF
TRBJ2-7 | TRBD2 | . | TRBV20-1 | TGCAGTGCTGACAGACTAGCTTCCTACGAGCAGTACTTC | CSADRLASYEQYF
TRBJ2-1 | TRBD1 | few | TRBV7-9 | TGTGCCAGCAGCCCCAGGACAGGCCCGTCCTACAATGAGCAGTTCTTC | CASSPRTGPSYNEQFF
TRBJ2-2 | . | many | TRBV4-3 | TGCGCCAGCAGCCAAGGGTACACCGGGGAGCTGTTTTTT | CASSQGYTGELFF
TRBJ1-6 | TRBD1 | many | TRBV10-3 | TGTGCCATCAGTGAATCACAGGGGAATTCACCCCTCCACTTT | CAISESQGNSPLHF
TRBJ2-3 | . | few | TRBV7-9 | TGTGCCAGTCGCTCCGGCGCCAGGACAGATACGCAGTATTTT | CASRSGARTDTQYF
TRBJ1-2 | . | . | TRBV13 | TGTGCCAGCAGCGTCCGGACAGAGGGCTACACCTTC | CASSVRTEGYTF
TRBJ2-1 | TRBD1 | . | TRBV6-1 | TGTGCCAGCAGCGCCGGGACAGGGGAATACAATGAGCAGTTCTTC | CASSAGTGEYNEQFF
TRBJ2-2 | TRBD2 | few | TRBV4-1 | TGCGCCAGCAGCCAAGAGAGGGACTACCCCACCGGGGAGCTGTTTTTT | CASSQERDYPTGELFF
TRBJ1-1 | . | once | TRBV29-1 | TGCAGCGTCGAATCAGGGTTTCAGACTGAAGCTTTCTTT | CSVESGFQTEAFF
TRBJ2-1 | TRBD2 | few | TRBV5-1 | TGCGCCAGCAGCCCTGGACTAGCGGGAGGGGGAGTAATTAATGAGCAGTTCTTC | CASSPGLAGGGVINEQFF
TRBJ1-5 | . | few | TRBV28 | TGTGCCAGCAGGTGGGGTGGCAATAATCAGCCCCAGCATTTT | CASRWGGNNQPQHF
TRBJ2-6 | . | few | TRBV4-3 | TGCGCCAGCAGCCAAGCTGGCTCGAGCTCTGGGGCCAACGTCCTGACTTTC | CASSQAGSSSGANVLTF
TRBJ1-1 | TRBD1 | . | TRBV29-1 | TGCAGCGTCCTCAAACAGCGGACAGGCGGCACTGAAGCTTTCTTT | CSVLKQRTGGTEAFF
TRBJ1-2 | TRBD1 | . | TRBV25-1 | TGTGCCCGTCACCGGGACAGGGCTAAGGGCTACACCTTC | CARHRDRAKGYTF
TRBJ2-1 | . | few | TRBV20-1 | TGCAGTGCTAGAGAAATAGCGCGGGCCTACAATGAGCAGTTCTTC | CSAREIARAYNEQFF
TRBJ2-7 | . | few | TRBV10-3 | TGTGCCATCAGGATGGGACCCGATTTGGGCTACGAGCAGTACTTC | CAIRMGPDLGYEQYF
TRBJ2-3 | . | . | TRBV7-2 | TGTGCCAGCAGCTTAAAAGGAGCTACGCAGTATTTT | CASSLKGATQYF
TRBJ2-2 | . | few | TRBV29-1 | TGCAGCGTAAGGGGGTTGGGTCGGGAGCTGTTTTTT | CSVRGLGRELFF
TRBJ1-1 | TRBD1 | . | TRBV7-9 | TGTGCCAGCAGCCTCTCGACAGGGGTGAACACTGAAGCTTTCTTT | CASSLSTGVNTEAFF
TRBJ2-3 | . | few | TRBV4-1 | TGCGCCAGCAGCCCCGACAGGACTAGCACAGATACGCAGTATTTT | CASSPDRTSTDTQYF
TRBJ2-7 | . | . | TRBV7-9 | TGTGCCAGCAGCCAGGGACTGTACGAGCAGTACTTC | CASSQGLYEQYF
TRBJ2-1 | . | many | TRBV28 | TGTGCCAGCAGTTTTTCTGTCTACAATGAGCAGTTCTTC | CASSFSVYNEQFF
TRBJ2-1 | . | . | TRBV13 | TGTGCCAGCAGCTGGGTACTCGGTGAGCAGTTCTTC | CASSWVLGEQFF
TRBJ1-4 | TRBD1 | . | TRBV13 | TGTGCCAGCAGCTCACAGGGGGCACGGGAAAAACTGTTTTTT | CASSSQGAREKLFF
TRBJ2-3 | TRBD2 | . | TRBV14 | TGTGCCAGCAGCCGCCCGGAGGCTAGCGGGGTGAATACGCAGTATTTT | CASSRPEASGVNTQYF
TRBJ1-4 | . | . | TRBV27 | TGTGCCAGCAGAGGGGGACGGTCGAATGAAAAACTGTTTTTT | CASRGGRSNEKLFF
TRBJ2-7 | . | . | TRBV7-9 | TGTGCCAGCAGCTACCCTACCGGGACGGCGACCTACGAGCAGTACTTC | CASSYPTGTATYEQYF
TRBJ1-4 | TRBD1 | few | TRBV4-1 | TGCGCCAGCAGCCCAGGACAGGCAAATGAAAAACTGTTTTTT | CASSPGQANEKLFF
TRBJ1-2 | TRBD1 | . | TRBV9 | TGTGCCAGCAGCCCCTCAGCTGGGACAGGGTATGGCTACACCTTC | CASSPSAGTGYGYTF
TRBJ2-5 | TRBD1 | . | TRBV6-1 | TGTGCCAGTGTCCCGGGACAGGGGCAAGAGACCCAGTACTTC | CASVPGQGQETQYF
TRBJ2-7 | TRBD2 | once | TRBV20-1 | TGCAGTGCTACTAGCGGGAGAAGCACCTACGAGCAGTACTTC | CSATSGRSTYEQYF
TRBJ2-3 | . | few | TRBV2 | TGTGCCAGCAGTTCGGCAGGGGGGAGCACAGATACGCAGTATTTT | CASSSAGGSTDTQYF
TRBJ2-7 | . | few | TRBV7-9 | TGTGCCAGCAGCCGCGAAGGGAGCTACGAGCAGTACTTC | CASSREGSYEQYF
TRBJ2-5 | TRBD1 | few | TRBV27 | TGTGCCAGCAGCCAAGACAGGGGGCTGGAGACCCAGTACTTC | CASSQDRGLETQYF
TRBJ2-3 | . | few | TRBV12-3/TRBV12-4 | TGTGCCAGCATCCCAGATACGCAGTATTTT | CASIPDTQYF
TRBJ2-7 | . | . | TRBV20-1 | TGCAGTGCGACACAGGGCCACGAGCAGTACTTC | CSATQGHEQYF
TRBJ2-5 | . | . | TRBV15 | TGTGCCACCAGCAGAGTGGGGGAGGACCAAGAGACCCAGTACTTC | CATSRVGEDQETQYF
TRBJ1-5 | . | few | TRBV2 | TGTGCCAGTAGATTTCATGGGAGCAATCAGCCCCAGCATTTT | CASRFHGSNQPQHF
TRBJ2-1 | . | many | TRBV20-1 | TGCAGTGCTAGAGACACCGCCTCTAGTTACAATGAGCAGTTCTTC | CSARDTASSYNEQFF
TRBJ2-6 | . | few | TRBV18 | TGTGCCAGCACCCCGGGACAATCTGGGGCCAACGTCCTGACTTTC | CASTPGQSGANVLTF
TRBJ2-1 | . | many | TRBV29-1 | TGCAGCGTTGAAGCGGGAGTACGGTACAATGAGCAGTTCTTC | CSVEAGVRYNEQFF
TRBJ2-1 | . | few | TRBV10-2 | TGCGCCAGCAGTGAAAGGTTTGACAGCGCCCCCGCCCATGAGCAGTTCTTC | CASSERFDSAPAHEQFF
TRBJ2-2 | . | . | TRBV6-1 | TGTGCCAGCAGCGACGCGGTGGCCGGGGAGCTGTTTTTT | CASSDAVAGELFF
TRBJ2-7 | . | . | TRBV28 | TGTGCCACCCTTAAGTACGAGCAGTACTTC | CATLKYEQYF